The 32 T cell receptor beta chains listed next were all sequenced from one sample in a study of T cells in Graves' hyperthyroidism and ophthalmopathy. RNA transcripts gave rise to amplified TCR beta CDR3 regions. Using the HTBI primer set, a first-round RT-PCR was run on the TCR CDR3. TCRdb independently ran MiXCR on the multiplex PCR reads; one entry per CDR3 protein. Altogether 450,000 to 700,000 distinct CDR3 sequences are present, 46% being singletons, with the ten largest covering around 19%. The sequenced sample was peripheral blood or thyroid tissue (not recorded which). The source is an adult woman with Graves' disease, either hyperthyroidism or ophthalmopathy (not recorded which).

V and J are TRBV9 and TRBJ2-5, with D possibly TRBD1 on 5 matching bases. The CDR3 has 13 amino acids. Trimming pared 0 bases from V and 4 bases from J, leaving 7 bases between. Germline V gene sequence: CDR1 SGDLS, CDR2 YYNGEE. The CDR3 loop reads CASSVVGAETQYF. DNA of the CDR3: TGTGCCAGCAGCGTAGTAGGGGCAGAGACCCAGTACTTC.

This clonotype came up many times. The V and J genes are TRBV6-2 or TRBV6-3 and TRBJ2-7, with 7 positions matching TRBD2. There are 14 residues in the CDR3. Looked up from germline, CDR1 is MNHEY and CDR2 is SVGEGT. J gave up 5 bases and V 2 bases, and 6 bases lay outside the gene matches. CDR3 DNA: TGTGCCAGCAGTTACGCGGGAGTCCTCGACGAGCAGTACTTC. Translated: CASSYAGVLDEQYF.

At least ten counts were recorded for this clonotype. The chain recombines TRBV12-3 or TRBV12-4 with TRBJ2-7; 7 nucleotides match TRBD2. This CDR3 region has 15 residues. J lost 3 bases, V lost 6 bases, and 11 bases had no gene match. The CDR3 spells CASSPGEGGVYEQYF. The CDR3 region has the DNA TGTGCCAGCAGCCCGGGGGAGGGCGGAGTCTACGAGCAGTACTTC.

The genes are TRBV10-2 and TRBJ2-7; TRBD1 agrees at 10 bases. The CDR3 consists of 14 residues. Germline V gene sequence: CDR1 WSHSY, CDR2 SAAADI. V dropped 7 bases and J dropped 3; count of bases not matched to a gene: 6. CDR3 in amino acids: CASTGQGVYYEQYF. The CDR3 region has the DNA TGCGCCAGCACCGGACAGGGGGTCTACTACGAGCAGTACTTC.

The rearrangement links TRBV13 to TRBJ1-5, with 8 bases matching TRBD1. Germline V gene sequence: CDR1 PRHDT, CDR2 FYEKMQ (reference sequence). The length of the CDR3 is 17 residues. The V gene end was trimmed by 0 bases and the J gene end by 2 bases; junction bases not matched to a gene: 6. CDR3 bases: TGTGCCAGCAGCTTAGGGGCAGGGGGCTTTCGCAATCAGCCCCAGCATTTT. Residues: CASSLGAGGFRNQPQHF.

This clonotype was counted ten times or more. This chain joins TRBV7-9 and TRBJ2-5; the D is unclear. Trimming removed 5 bases from V and 5 bases from J, with 15 bases in between. CDR3 length: 14 amino acids. Germline lookup yields CDR1 SEHNR and CDR2 FQNEAQ (reference sequence). This CDR3 reads CASSPSSIVETQYF. DNA of the CDR3: TGTGCCAGCAGCCCCTCGTCGATAGTGGAGACCCAGTACTTC.

The chain links TRBV24-1 to TRBJ1-5; 10 bases align to TRBD1. This CDR3 is built from 14 residues. CDR1 is KGHDR and CDR2 is SFDVKD in the germline V gene. CDR3 bases: TGTGCTCCCCATAGACAGGGGGCTGATCAGCCCCAGCATTTT. Its translation is CAPHRQGADQPQHF.

This chain connects TRBV5-1 to TRBJ1-2, with 8 bases matching TRBD1. The CDR3 covers 16 residues. The germline gives CDR1 SGHRS, CDR2 YFSETQ. V was clipped by 5 bases and J by 2 bases; unmatched bases: 11. DNA of the CDR3: TGCGCCAGCAGTCGGGACAGGCGGGACACGAACTATGGCTACACCTTC. Amino acids: CASSRDRRDTNYGYTF. Supplemented by reference TRBV5-1 and TRBJ1-2, the full variable domain reads KAGVTQTPRYLIKTRGQQVTLSCSPISGHRSVSWYQQTPGQGLQFLFEYFSETQRNKGNFPGRFSGRQFSNSRSEMNVSTLELGDSALYLCASSRDRRDTNYGYTFGSGTRLTVV.

This clonotype was seen more than once but under ten times. V gene TRBV10-3 combines with J gene TRBJ1-2; 8 positions agree with TRBD1. Germline assignment: CDR1 ENHRY and CDR2 SYGVKD. CDR3 length: 14 residues. The ends lost 5 bases at V and 7 bases at J; junction bases unmatched: 9. In DNA, the CDR3 is TGTGCCATCAGTATCCAGGGGGCGTCGTCTGGCTACACCTTC. It encodes CAISIQGASSGYTF.

This clonotype was recorded at least ten times. The gene calls are TRBV3-1 and TRBJ1-3, with D hard to call. Trimming pared 4 bases from V and 5 bases from J, leaving 12 bases between. Germline CDR1 reads LGHDT; CDR2 reads YNNKEL (reference sequence). The CDR3 contains 14 residues. CDR3 sequence: CASSPSRPRNTIYF. CDR3 bases: TGTGCCAGCAGCCCCAGTCGCCCCAGAAACACCATATATTTT.

There are many counts of this clonotype. The gene calls are TRBV6-5 and TRBJ2-7; D gene ambiguous. The CDR3 runs 13 residues. CDR1 and CDR2 from the germline V gene are MNHEY and SVGAGI. Trimming left V 2 bases short and J 6 bases short, with 11 bases between. In DNA form, the CDR3 reads TGTGCCAGCAGTTACGCGTCCTTCTCCGAGCAGTACTTC. Its translation: CASSYASFSEQYF.

This clonotype was seen once. The chain recombines TRBV19 with TRBJ1-2, with D uncertain. V gave up 3 bases and J gave up 5 bases, with 13 bases separating them. Germline-derived CDR1 and CDR2 are LNHDA and SQIVND (reference sequence). This CDR3 contains 14 residues. CDR3 protein: CASSILDGPYGYTF. As DNA, the CDR3 is TGTGCCAGTAGTATCTTGGACGGACCTTATGGCTACACCTTC.

There are many counts of this clonotype. The gene calls are TRBV19 and TRBJ2-7; D is uncertain. In germline, CDR1 is LNHDA, CDR2 SQIVND (reference sequence). V lost 4 bases to trimming and J lost 1 base, with 11 bases between them. The CDR3 contains 14 residues. The DNA of the CDR3 is TGTGCCAGTAGTAACCACGGTGGGTCCTACGAGCAGTACTTC. Amino acids: CASSNHGGSYEQYF.

The chain has TRBV25-1 and TRBJ1-2, with 9 bases aligning to TRBD1. The CDR3 sequence is 15 residues long. The V gene's germline CDR1 is MGHDK and CDR2 SYGVNS. The ends lost 6 bases at V and 4 bases at J; junction bases unmatched: 9. CDR3 region: CASSAAPDRGYGYTF. In DNA form, the CDR3 reads TGTGCCAGCAGCGCTGCCCCGGACAGGGGCTATGGCTACACCTTC.

The chain links TRBV5-1 to TRBJ1-2; the D gene is possibly TRBD1 (5 bases). The length of the CDR3 is 13 residues. V dropped 3 bases and J dropped 2 bases, with 8 bases sitting between them. CDR1 is SGHRS and CDR2 is YFSETQ in the germline V gene. The DNA for the CDR3 is TGCGCCAGCAGCTCGGGGCGAAACTATGGCTACACCTTC. Its translation: CASSSGRNYGYTF.

This chain joins TRBV20-1 and TRBJ1-5; TRBD1 might be the D (6 bases). Germline CDR1 DFQATT, CDR2 SNEGSKA (reference sequence). V was clipped by 2 bases and J by 4 bases, with 9 bases between them. This CDR3 is built from 13 residues. CDR3 loop: CSARRQGNQPQHF. The DNA of the CDR3 is TGCAGTGCTAGAAGGCAGGGGAATCAGCCCCAGCATTTT.

This sequence joins TRBV2 and TRBJ2-1; possible D gene TRBD1, 6 bases. Per germline, CDR1 SNHLY and CDR2 FYNNEI. V was clipped by 6 bases and J by 8 bases, with 26 bases between them. The CDR3 sequence is 17 residues long. Here the CDR3 DNA reads TGTGCCAGCAGCCCTTGGTCCCCTAGGACAGTTAGGGATGAGCAGTTCTTC. Residues: CASSPWSPRTVRDEQFF.

The chain links TRBV29-1 to TRBJ1-3; weak D call: TRBD1 (6 bases). CDR1 and CDR2 from the germline V gene are SQVTM and ANQGSEA. The V and J ends lost 1 base and 3 bases respectively, with 13 bases between them. This CDR3 is 15 amino acids long. The CDR3 region is CSVEGRGANGNTIYF. The CDR3 region has the DNA TGCAGCGTTGAAGGCAGGGGCGCGAATGGAAACACCATATATTTT.

Only a few counts were recorded for this clonotype. V and J are TRBV10-2 and TRBJ1-1, with a weak D call TRBD1 (6 bases). CDR1 WSHSY and CDR2 SAAADI come from the germline V gene. This CDR3 contains 15 residues. V dropped 3 bases and J dropped 7 bases, with 18 bases sitting between them. This CDR3 is CASSEATAGVDEAFF. DNA of the CDR3: TGCGCCAGCAGTGAAGCCACGGCAGGGGTGGATGAAGCTTTCTTT.

There are many counts of this clonotype. V is TRBV7-2 and J is TRBJ1-3; no clear D gene. Trimming left V 2 bases short and J 7 bases short, with 9 bases between. This CDR3 comprises 13 residues. The germline V gene has CDR1 SGHTA and CDR2 FQGNSA. The chain's CDR3 is CASSLRGGNTIYF. CDR3 in DNA: TGTGCCAGCAGCTTACGGGGTGGGAACACCATATATTTT.

This clonotype has a handful of counts. The CDR3 region has the DNA TGTGCCAGCAGACCTACCCCGGGACAAGGGATGTATTCACCCCTCCACTTT. It codes for CASRPTPGQGMYSPLHF. J is TRBJ1-6 and V is TRBV28, with D possibly matching TRBD1 (6 bases). The CDR3 contains 17 residues. Germline assignment: CDR1 MDHEN and CDR2 SYDVKM. The V end lost 6 bases, the J end lost 8 bases, and 23 bases lay between the germline ends.

The V call is TRBV7-9, the J call TRBJ1-1; unclear D gene. The CDR3 totals 14 residues. Trimming cost V 3 bases and J 7 bases, with 15 bases left between them. CDR1 and CDR2 (germline): SEHNR, FQNEAQ (reference sequence). The CDR3 loop reads CASSLSAATNEAFF. In DNA, the CDR3 is TGTGCCAGCAGCTTGAGCGCAGCAACTAATGAAGCTTTCTTT. The full variable domain, its missing parts supplied by reference TRBV7-9 and TRBJ1-1, is DTGVSQNPRHKITKRGQNVTFRCDPISEHNRLYWYRQTLGQGPEFLTYFQNEAQLEKSRLLSDRFSAERPKGSFSTLEIQRTEQGDSAMYLCASSLSAATNEAFFGQGTRLTVV.

This clonotype was detected a few times. The V and J genes are TRBV10-3 and TRBJ2-7; 8 nucleotides match TRBD1. The germline V gene has CDR1 ENHRY and CDR2 SYGVKD. The trim removed 7 bases at V and 6 bases at J, leaving 8 bases unmatched. CDR3 length: 13 amino acids. The CDR3 bases are TGTGCCATCACCCCGAGACAGGGGAGCGAGCAGTACTTC. Protein: CAITPRQGSEQYF.

This clonotype occurred a few times. This chain connects TRBV29-1 to TRBJ1-1, with D unclear. V lost 5 bases, J lost 7 bases, and 20 bases lay in between. The CDR3 contains 14 residues. Per the germline V gene, CDR1 is SQVTM and CDR2 is ANQGSEA. The CDR3 reads CSVLQTLGKSEAFF. The DNA for the CDR3 is TGCAGCGTTCTCCAAACACTTGGAAAAAGTGAAGCTTTCTTT.

V and J are TRBV10-3 and TRBJ1-2; the D is unclear. The V gene lost 10 bases and the J gene lost 7 bases, with 19 bases spanning the gap. The CDR3 totals 13 residues. In germline, CDR1 is ENHRY, CDR2 SYGVKD. This CDR3 reads CATWRSRAFGYTF. The CDR3 region has the DNA TGTGCCACCTGGCGGAGTAGGGCCTTTGGCTACACCTTC.

The rearrangement joins TRBV2 to TRBJ1-5, with D possibly TRBD1 on 5 matching bases. Germline-derived CDR1 and CDR2 are SNHLY and FYNNEI. This CDR3 is 15 amino acids long. V was cut by 6 bases and J by 6 bases, with 18 bases left in between. The CDR3 spells CASSLTGGLRQPQHF. The CDR3 coding sequence is TGTGCCAGCAGCTTGACGGGGGGTTTGCGTCAGCCCCAGCATTTT.

This clonotype came up many times. The CDR3 region has the DNA TGTGCCAGCAGTTTCGGGACTAGCGCCTTCTACGAGCAGTACTTC. Amino acids: CASSFGTSAFYEQYF. The J gene is TRBJ2-7, the V gene TRBV6-6, with 10 nucleotides matching TRBD2. CDR1 is MNHNY and CDR2 is SVGAGI in the germline V gene (reference sequence). V lost 4 bases and J lost 3; bases outside the gene matches: 6. This CDR3 region has 15 residues.

This clonotype has just a few counts. The chain carries TRBV29-1 and TRBJ1-2, with D possibly TRBD1 on 5 matching bases. V lost 4 bases and J lost 3, with 12 bases in between. Germline V gene lookup returns CDR1 SQVTM and CDR2 ANQGSEA. CDR3 size: 13 residues. CDR3: CSVGVGRDYGYTF. CDR3 nucleotide sequence: TGCAGCGTTGGTGTGGGCAGGGACTATGGCTACACCTTC.

The chain links TRBV7-8 to TRBJ2-5; D unresolved. V was clipped by 5 bases and J by 3 bases, with 16 bases between them. The CDR3 extends over 15 amino acids. Germline V gives CDR1 SGHVS, CDR2 FQNEAQ. DNA of the CDR3: TGTGCCAGCAGCCACACCCGGATGCTAGAAGAGACCCAGTACTTC. This translates into CASSHTRMLEETQYF.

This clonotype was observed a handful of times. The rearrangement joins TRBV28 to TRBJ1-3; D gene ambiguous. CDR1 and CDR2 (germline): MDHEN, SYDVKM. The CDR3 consists of 20 residues. V lost 1 base and J lost 0, with 22 bases in between. The CDR3 spells CASSLFSPTLPHASGNTIYF. The CDR3 bases are TGTGCCAGCAGTTTATTCTCCCCGACACTACCACACGCCTCTGGAAACACCATATATTTT.

This clonotype was detected ten times or more. The chain recombines TRBV6-5 with TRBJ2-6; D is undetermined. Trimming left V 2 bases short and J 0 bases short, with 11 bases between. Germline-derived CDR1 and CDR2 are MNHEY and SVGAGI. The CDR3 totals 17 residues. The CDR3 nucleotides read TGTGCCAGCAGTTACCTCGCCGGTTTCTCTGGGGCCAACGTCCTGACTTTC. Protein sequence: CASSYLAGFSGANVLTF.

This chain connects TRBV7-3 to TRBJ2-5, with D tentatively TRBD2 (6 bases). Germline V CDR1 and CDR2: SGHTA, FQGTGA. The V end lost 4 bases, the J end lost 1 base, and 16 bases lay between the germline ends. The CDR3 spans 16 residues. In DNA form, the CDR3 reads TGTGCCAGCAGCTCGGGTGGGAGGACCTCCCAAGAGACCCAGTACTTC. Residues: CASSSGGRTSQETQYF.